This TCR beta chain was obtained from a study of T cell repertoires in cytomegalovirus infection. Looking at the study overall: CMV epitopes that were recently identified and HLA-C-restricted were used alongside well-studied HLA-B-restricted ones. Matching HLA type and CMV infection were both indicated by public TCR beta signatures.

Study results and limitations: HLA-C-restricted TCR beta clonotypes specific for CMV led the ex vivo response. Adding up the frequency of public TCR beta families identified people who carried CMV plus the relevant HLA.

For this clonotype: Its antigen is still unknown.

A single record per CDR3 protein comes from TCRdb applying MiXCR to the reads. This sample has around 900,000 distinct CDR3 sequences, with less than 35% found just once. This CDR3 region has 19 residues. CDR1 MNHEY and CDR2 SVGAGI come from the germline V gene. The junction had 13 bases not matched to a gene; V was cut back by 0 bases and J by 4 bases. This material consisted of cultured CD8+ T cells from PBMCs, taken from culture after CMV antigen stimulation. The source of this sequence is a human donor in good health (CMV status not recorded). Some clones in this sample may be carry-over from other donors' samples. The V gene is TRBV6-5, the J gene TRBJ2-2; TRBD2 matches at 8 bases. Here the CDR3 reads CASSYSGSSGGPSTGELFF. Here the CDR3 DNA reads TGTGCCAGCAGTTACTCCGGGTCGTCGGGGGGGCCGAGCACCGGGGAGCTGTTTTTT.